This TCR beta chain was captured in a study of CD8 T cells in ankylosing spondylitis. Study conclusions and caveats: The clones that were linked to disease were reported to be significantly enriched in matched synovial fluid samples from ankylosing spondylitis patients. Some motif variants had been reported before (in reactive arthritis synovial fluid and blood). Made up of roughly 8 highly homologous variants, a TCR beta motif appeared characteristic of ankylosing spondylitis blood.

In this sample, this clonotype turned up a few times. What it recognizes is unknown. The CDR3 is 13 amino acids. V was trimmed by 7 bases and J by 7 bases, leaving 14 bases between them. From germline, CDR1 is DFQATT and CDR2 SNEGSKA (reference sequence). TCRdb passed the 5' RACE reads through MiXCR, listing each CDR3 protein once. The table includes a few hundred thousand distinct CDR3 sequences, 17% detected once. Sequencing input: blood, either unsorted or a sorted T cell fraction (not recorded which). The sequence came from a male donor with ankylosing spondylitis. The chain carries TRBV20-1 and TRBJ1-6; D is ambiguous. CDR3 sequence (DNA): TGCAGTGTAACGGGCCCCGAGAATTCACCCCTCCACTTT. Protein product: CSVTGPENSPLHF.